The clone carrying this T cell receptor beta chain is medium-sized in the sample. Since the library was made to target alpha chains, this beta chain is a stray read and its abundance is not meaningful. Stated time point: sample taken at primary tumor resection. Whole RNA came from tumor, nontumor lung or frozen PBMC and was sequenced without being sorted. These data come from a study of spatial heterogeneity in lung cancer. Study-wide context: Consistently, beta-chain sequences turned up in larger numbers than alpha-chain sequences did.

Single TCR cDNA molecules each had their own unique molecular identifier. Each CDR3 protein is one row after TCRdb ran MiXCR on the 5' RACE reads. The data contain roughly 15,000 distinct CDR3 sequences, 3% to 4.5% of them singletons. CDR1 is KGHDR, CDR2 SFDVKD, per germline. CDR3 length equals 12 residues. The ends were cut back, 12 bases at V and 4 bases at J, with 12 bases in the middle. The chain employs TRBV24-1 and TRBJ1-5; D is possibly TRBD1 (5 bases). This sequence originates from a male donor with early-stage non-small cell lung cancer. The sequences come from normal lung tissue next to the tumor, collected at surgery. CDR3 sequence reads: CAPGGGNQPQHF. The CDR3 DNA follows: TGTGCCCCGGGGGGGGGGAATCAGCCCCAGCATTTT.